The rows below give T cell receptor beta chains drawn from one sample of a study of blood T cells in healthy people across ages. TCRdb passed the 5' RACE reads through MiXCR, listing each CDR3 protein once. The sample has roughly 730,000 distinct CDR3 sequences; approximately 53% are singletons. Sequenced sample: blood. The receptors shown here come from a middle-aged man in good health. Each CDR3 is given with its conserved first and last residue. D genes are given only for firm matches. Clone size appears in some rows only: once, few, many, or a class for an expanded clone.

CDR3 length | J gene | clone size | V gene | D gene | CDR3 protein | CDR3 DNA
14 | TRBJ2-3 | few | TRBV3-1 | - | CASSRPGLPDTQYF | TGTGCCAGCAGCCGCCCCGGACTACCAGATACGCAGTATTTT
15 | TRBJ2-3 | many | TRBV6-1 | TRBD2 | CASSGLAGARDTQYF | TGTGCCAGCAGTGGTCTAGCGGGAGCCAGAGATACGCAGTATTTT
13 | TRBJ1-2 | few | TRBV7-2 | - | CASSVVEGRGYTF | TGTGCCAGCAGCGTAGTGGAGGGGAGGGGCTACACCTTC
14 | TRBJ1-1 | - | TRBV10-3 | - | CAISGGRMNTEAFF | TGTGCCATCAGTGGGGGACGGATGAACACTGAAGCTTTCTTT
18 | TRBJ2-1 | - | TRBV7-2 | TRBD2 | CASSGRGSSGGAYNGQFF | TGTGCCAGCAGCGGAAGGGGGTCTAGCGGGGGGGCCTACAATGGGCAGTTCTTC
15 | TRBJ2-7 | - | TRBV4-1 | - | CASSQGSGQSYEQYF | TGCGCCAGCAGCCAAGGGTCTGGTCAGTCCTACGAGCAGTACTTC
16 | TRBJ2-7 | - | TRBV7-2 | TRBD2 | CASSLSSGDPFYEQYF | TGTGCCAGCAGCCTCTCTAGCGGGGACCCTTTCTACGAGCAGTACTTC
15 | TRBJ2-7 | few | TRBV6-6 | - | CASSYSQAGPYEQYF | TGTGCCAGCAGTTATTCCCAAGCGGGCCCCTACGAGCAGTACTTC
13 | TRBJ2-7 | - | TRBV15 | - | CATSRKLRGAQYF | TGTGCCACCAGCAGAAAACTCAGGGGGGCGCAGTACTTC
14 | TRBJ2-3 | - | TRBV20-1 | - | CSARSSPSGDTQYF | TGCAGTGCTAGATCGAGTCCAAGCGGCGATACGCAGTATTTT
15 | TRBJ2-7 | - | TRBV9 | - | CASSSGGGAQETLYF | TGTGCCAGCAGCTCCGGTGGGGGAGCGCAAGAGACCCTGTACTTC
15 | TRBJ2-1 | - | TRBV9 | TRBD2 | CASSVRTSGMGEQFF | TGTGCCAGCAGCGTACGGACTAGCGGGATGGGTGAGCAGTTCTTC
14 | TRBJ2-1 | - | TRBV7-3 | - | CASHRTGGSNEQFF | TGTGCCAGCCATAGGACGGGTGGGTCGAATGAGCAGTTCTTC
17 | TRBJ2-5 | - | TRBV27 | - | CASSQTRGPAGRSAQYF | TGTGCCAGCAGTCAAACTAGAGGACCTGCGGGGCGATCGGCCCAGTACTTC
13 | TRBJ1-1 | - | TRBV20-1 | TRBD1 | CSAETGIGTEAFF | TGCAGTGCGGAGACAGGGATCGGCACTGAAGCTTTCTTT
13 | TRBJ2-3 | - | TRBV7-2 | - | CASSLEWSDTQYF | TGTGCCAGCAGCTTGGAGTGGTCGGATACGCAGTATTTT
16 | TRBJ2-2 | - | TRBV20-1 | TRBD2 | CSAPRLAGEVTGELFF | TGCAGTGCACCTAGACTAGCGGGAGAGGTCACCGGGGAGCTGTTTTTT
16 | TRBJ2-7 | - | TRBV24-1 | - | CATSAVGSGQRYEQYF | TGTGCCACCAGTGCGGTAGGGTCAGGGCAACGCTACGAGCAGTACTTC
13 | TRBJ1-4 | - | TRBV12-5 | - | CACRDPTNEKLFF | TGTGCCTGTCGGGACCCAACTAATGAAAAACTGTTTTTT
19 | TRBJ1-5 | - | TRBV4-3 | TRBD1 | CASSQERTGGGFSNQPQHF | TGCGCCAGCAGCCAAGAAAGGACAGGGGGCGGATTCAGCAATCAGCCCCAGCATTTT
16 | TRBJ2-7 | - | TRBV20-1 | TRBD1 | CSAKGTGGSRSYEQYF | TGCAGTGCTAAGGGGACAGGGGGAAGCAGATCCTACGAGCAGTACTTC
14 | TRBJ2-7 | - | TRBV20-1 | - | CSASRGFGAYEQYF | TGCAGTGCTAGTCGCGGGTTTGGCGCCTACGAGCAGTACTTC
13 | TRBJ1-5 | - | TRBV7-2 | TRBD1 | CASSGQGSQPQHF | TGTGCCAGCAGCGGACAGGGAAGTCAGCCCCAGCATTTT
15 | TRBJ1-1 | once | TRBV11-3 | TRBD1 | CASSPGTGSNTEAFF | TGTGCCAGCAGCCCGGGGACAGGGTCGAACACTGAAGCTTTCTTT
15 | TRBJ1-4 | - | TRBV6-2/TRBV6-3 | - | CASSRPPATNEKLFF | TGTGCCAGCAGCCGCCCGCCCGCAACTAATGAAAAACTGTTTTTT
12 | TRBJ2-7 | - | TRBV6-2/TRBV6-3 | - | CASSQTPSEQYF | TGTGCCAGCAGCCAAACACCTAGCGAGCAGTACTTC
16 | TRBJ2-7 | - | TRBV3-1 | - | CASSQVQPRSSYEQYF | TGTGCCAGCAGCCAAGTCCAGCCGCGGAGCTCCTACGAGCAGTACTTC
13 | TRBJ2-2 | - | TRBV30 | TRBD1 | CAWVKGAVGELFF | TGTGCCTGGGTAAAGGGGGCTGTCGGGGAGCTGTTTTTT
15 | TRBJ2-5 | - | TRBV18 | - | CASSPAGAAGETQYF | TGTGCCAGCTCACCAGCGGGGGCCGCTGGGGAGACCCAGTACTTC
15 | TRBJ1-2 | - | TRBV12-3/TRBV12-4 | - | CASSPGPDNTYGYTF | TGTGCCAGCAGCCCGGGGCCCGACAACACCTATGGCTACACCTTC
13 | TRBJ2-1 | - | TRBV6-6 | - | CASSSSTTREQFF | TGTGCCAGCAGTTCGTCCACGACTCGGGAGCAGTTCTTC
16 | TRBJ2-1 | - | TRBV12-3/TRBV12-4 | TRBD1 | CASSRQAGTGEDEQFF | TGTGCCAGCAGTCGCCAGGCCGGGACAGGGGAGGATGAGCAGTTCTTC
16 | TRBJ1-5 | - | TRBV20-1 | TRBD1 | CSAREWGQVNNQPQHF | TGCAGTGCTAGAGAGTGGGGACAGGTGAATAATCAGCCCCAGCATTTT
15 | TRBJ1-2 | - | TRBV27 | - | CASSFVTALGYGYTF | TGTGCCAGCAGTTTTGTGACAGCCTTGGGGTATGGCTACACCTTC
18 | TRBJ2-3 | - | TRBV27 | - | CASRIRDVLLVETDTQYF | TGTGCCAGCAGAATCCGGGACGTACTGTTAGTGGAGACAGATACGCAGTATTTT
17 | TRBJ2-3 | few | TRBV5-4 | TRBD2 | CASSTEGLAGKMNTQYF | TGTGCCAGCAGCACCGAGGGACTAGCGGGGAAAATGAATACGCAGTATTTT
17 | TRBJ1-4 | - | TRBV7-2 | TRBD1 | CASSSGGTQGANEKLFF | TGTGCCAGCAGCTCCGGCGGGACCCAGGGGGCTAATGAAAAACTGTTTTTT
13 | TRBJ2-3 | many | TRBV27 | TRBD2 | CASSWGGTDTQYF | TGTGCCAGCAGCTGGGGGGGGACAGATACGCAGTATTTT
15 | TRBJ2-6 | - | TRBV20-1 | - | CSASVEGPGANVLTF | TGCAGTGCTAGCGTGGAGGGACCTGGGGCCAACGTCCTGACTTTC
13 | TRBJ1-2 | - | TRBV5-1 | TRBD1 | CASSLGTGEGYTF | TGCGCCAGCAGCTTGGGCACAGGGGAAGGCTACACCTTC
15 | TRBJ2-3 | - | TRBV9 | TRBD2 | CASSGAGAGGDTQYF | TGTGCCAGCAGCGGGGCAGGGGCGGGAGGAGATACGCAGTATTTT
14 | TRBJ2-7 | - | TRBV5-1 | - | CTSSPGQSPYEQYF | TGCACCAGCAGCCCCGGACAGTCTCCCTACGAGCAGTACTTC
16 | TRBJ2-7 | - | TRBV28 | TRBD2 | CASSPSLWGGSYEQYF | TGTGCCAGCAGTCCGTCCCTATGGGGAGGGTCCTACGAGCAGTACTTC
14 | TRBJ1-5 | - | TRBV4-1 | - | CASGTGRDYQPQHF | TGCGCCAGCGGCACCGGCAGGGACTATCAGCCCCAGCATTTT
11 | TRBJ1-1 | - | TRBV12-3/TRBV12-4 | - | CASSFAGEAFF | TGTGCCAGCAGTTTTGCCGGTGAAGCTTTCTTT
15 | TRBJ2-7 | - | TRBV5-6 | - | CASSSWTENSYEQYF | TGTGCCAGCAGCTCCTGGACGGAGAATTCCTACGAGCAGTACTTC
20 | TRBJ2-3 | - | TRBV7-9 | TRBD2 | CASSLADPRHIAGGADTQYF | TGTGCCAGCAGCTTAGCCGACCCTAGGCACATAGCGGGAGGGGCAGATACGCAGTATTTT
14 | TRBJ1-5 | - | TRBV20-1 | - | CSARGGQLNQPQHF | TGCAGTGCTAGGGGTGGACAGCTCAATCAGCCCCAGCATTTT
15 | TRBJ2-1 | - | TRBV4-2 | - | CASSQGIARGNEQFF | TGTGCCAGCAGCCAAGGGATTGCGAGAGGCAATGAGCAGTTCTTC
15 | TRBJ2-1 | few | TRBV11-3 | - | CASSPRDGSYNEQFF | TGTGCCAGCAGCCCGAGGGACGGATCCTACAATGAGCAGTTCTTC
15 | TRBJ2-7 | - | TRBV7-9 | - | CASSLAPQGFYEQYF | TGTGCCAGCAGCTTAGCACCTCAGGGCTTCTACGAGCAGTACTTC
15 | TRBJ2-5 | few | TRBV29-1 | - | CSVEKGRGSHETQYF | TGCAGCGTTGAAAAGGGTCGGGGCAGCCACGAGACCCAGTACTTC
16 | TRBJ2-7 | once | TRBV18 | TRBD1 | CASSPPGTGTLYEQYF | TGTGCCAGCTCACCACCTGGGACAGGGACTCTATACGAGCAGTACTTC
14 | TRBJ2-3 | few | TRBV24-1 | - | CATSGAGPTDTQYF | TGTGCCACCAGCGGGGCAGGACCTACAGATACGCAGTATTTT
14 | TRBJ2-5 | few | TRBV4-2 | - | CASSPRQSLETQYF | TGTGCCAGCAGCCCACGACAGAGTTTGGAGACCCAGTACTTC
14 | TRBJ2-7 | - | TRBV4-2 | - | CASSQGTGDYEQYF | TGTGCCAGCAGCCAGGGGACTGGCGACTACGAGCAGTACTTC
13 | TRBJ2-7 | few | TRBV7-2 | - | CASSLRLEGEQYF | TGTGCCAGCAGCCTACGTCTCGAGGGCGAGCAGTACTTC
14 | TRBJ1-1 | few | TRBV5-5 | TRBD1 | CASSLLGGQGAAFF | TGTGCCAGCAGCTTGCTTGGTGGACAGGGAGCAGCTTTCTTT
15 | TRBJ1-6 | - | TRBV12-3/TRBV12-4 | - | CASQAQALSNSPLHF | TGTGCCAGCCAAGCTCAAGCCCTTTCGAATTCACCCCTCCACTTT
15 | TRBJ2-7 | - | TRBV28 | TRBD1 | CASSFSQGAGYEQYF | TGTGCCAGCAGTTTTAGTCAGGGGGCAGGATACGAGCAGTACTTC